These T cell receptor beta chains were read from a single sample in a study of T cell responses to AZD1222 COVID-19 vaccine. TCRdb keeps only in-frame clones here, not all; method: immunoSEQ multiplex PCR. The sample carries 98,000 or so clones, approximately 86% recorded once. Here the sequenced sample was peripheral blood, taken 28 days after the second dose of the MenACWY control vaccine. These receptors were obtained from an adult who received the MenACWY meningococcal vaccine as a control. The CDR3 runs from the conserved cysteine through the conserved F or W.

TRBV11-2	CASSRDRANTQYF
TRBV28	CASSLPNDRLNTEAFF
TRBV10-1	CASSEGRRNGYTF
TRBV7-9	CASSLETDTQYF
TRBV29-1	CSVTQGRTEAFF
TRBV7-8	CASSSLAGGGYTGELFF
TRBV28	CATSTSGRSYEQYF
TRBV10-3	CAISGSGGGNEQFF
TRBV28	CASSFGGNQPQHF
TRBV27	CASSLLGVGEQYF
TRBV2	CASKQGSFGTDTQYF
TRBV4-2	CASSQGYDNEQFF
TRBV5-1	CASSSRVGAYEQYF
TRBV19	CASSQQGGSYNSPLHF
TRBV5-1	CASSLADGGVQGRSQFF
TRBV2	CASSEIEMNTEAFF
TRBV21-1	CASTRTVHGTEAFF
TRBV19	CASSIASAGEQYF